The subject of this entry is one T cell receptor (beta chain). This receptor's antigen is unknown. No per-base quality is available; no much larger clone lies one base away. Deletion took 2 bases off V and 7 bases off J, with a span of 20 bases between the germline ends. The CDR3 runs 16 amino acids, cysteine and phenylalanine included. The read is trimmed to its CDR3 DNA, 48 bases read in frame from base 1. CDR1 and CDR2 are read off the germline V gene as ENHRY and SYGVKD. To sequence the TCRbeta CDR3 region, genomic DNA was isolated from the sorted cells. TCRbeta CDR3 regions were sequenced using the immunoSEQ Assay. As stored in TCRdb, this immuneACCESS dataset retains in-frame rearrangements with V and J assigned. A fraction of the clones does not appear; measured against another copy, unresolved V genes explain less than half of the discrepancy, and the remainder lacks a known reason. The sample yields 90,000 or so clones; around nine tenths were counted once. Jointly, the top ten make up around 0.86% of the sample.

The data stem from a study of OX40 agonist ivuxolimab in advanced cancers. At the level of the whole study: Ivuxolimab was an agonistic, fully human IgG2 monoclonal antibody directed against OX40 (CD134), a costimulatory receptor. The paper covers the monotherapy dose-escalation part of the phase I ivuxolimab trial, which included N ≈ 50 patients. Intravenous ivuxolimab was administered to patients every 2 weeks at six dose levels: 0.01, 0.1, 0.3, 1.5, 3 and 10 mg/kg. The purpose of peripheral TCRbeta sequencing was to test whether ivuxolimab changed TCR sequence diversity and led to clonal T-cell expansion. Among the roughly 52 dose-escalation patients, around 20 had hepatocellular carcinoma, about 15 melanoma, 9 renal cell carcinoma and 9 head and neck cancer. Partial responses occurred in three dose-escalation patients, of whom one had hepatocellular carcinoma and two had cutaneous melanoma. Patients were allowed to have had prior anti-PD-1, anti-PD-L1 or anti-CTLA-4 therapy, and around two fifths of the dose-escalation patients had been treated with checkpoint inhibitors. A male proportion of about 79% and a mean age of roughly 55 years, ranging from about 20 to 80, were recorded for the dose-escalation cohort. General conclusions and limits of the study: Low levels of normalized T-cell clonal expansion were also seen in some patients who did not respond. Which antigens the clonally expanded peripheral T cells were specific for was not determined. In partial responders in the 0.1-3.0 mg/kg groups, normalized peripheral clonal expansion was found to be among the lowest, especially among CD8+ T cells. After ivuxolimab, CD8+ T cells had more expanded clones than CD4+ T cells on average. At doses from 0.1 to 3.0 mg/kg, clonal expansion was seen in both CD4+ and CD8+ blood T cells between baseline and week 6.

The trial excluded patients who had a history of autoimmune disease or were on systemic immunosuppression. In every dose cohort, peripheral blood was drawn for TCR sequencing at baseline, cycle 4 day 1, and cycle 7 day 1. Samples came from an open-label, multicenter, first-in-human phase I dose-escalation trial of ivuxolimab. Adults with locally advanced or metastatic head and neck squamous cell, hepatocellular, melanoma or renal cell carcinoma were enrolled in the trial. CD4+ and CD8+ T cells were sorted separately from peripheral blood before TCR sequencing. The chain couples TRBV10-3 to TRBJ1-2, and perhaps TRBD1 as D gene, on 5 matching bases. Sequenced here: CD4+ or CD8+ T cells sorted from blood, sampled in a trial of the OX40 agonist ivuxolimab. The TCR was taken from an adult with an advanced solid tumor such as melanoma, head and neck, liver or kidney cancer. The DNA is TGTGCCATCAGTGAGCGCGGGACCTACGGCGGAGGTGGCTACACCTTC. The translation is CAISERGTYGGGGYTF.